These T cell receptor beta chains were read from a single sample in a study of response to subunit inactivated influenza vaccine. TCRdb fed the RT-PCR reads into MiXCR, producing one record per CDR3 protein. The sample carries about 700,000 distinct CDR3 sequences, roughly 14% recorded once. The source material was PBMCs from blood, sampled 14 to 15 days before vaccination. The receptors here all came from a man aged 50 or older who received an inactivated influenza vaccine. Both conserved end residues are part of each CDR3. The D gene is left open where the match is weak. Not every row has a clone size; where given, it reads once, few, many or a size class.

TRBD1 TRBJ2-7 . 18 TRBV6-2/TRBV6-3 CASSLDYTTGTGPYEQYF TGTGCCAGCAGTCTAGATTATACTACCGGGACAGGACCCTACGAGCAGTACTTC
. TRBJ1-5 . 14 TRBV6-5 CASSYKGFGQPQHF TGTGCCAGCAGCTATAAGGGTTTCGGACAGCCCCAGCATTTT
. TRBJ2-3 many 16 TRBV4-2 CASSQVVGTNTDTQYF TGTGCCAGCAGCCAAGTCGTCGGGACAAACACAGATACGCAGTATTTT
. TRBJ2-1 few 15 TRBV7-3 CASSPGTHPPFEQFF TGTGCCAGCAGTCCCGGGACCCACCCTCCATTTGAGCAGTTCTTC
. TRBJ2-5 few 14 TRBV5-1 CASSPGTMKETQYF TGCGCCAGCAGCCCAGGGACAATGAAAGAGACCCAGTACTTC
TRBD1 TRBJ1-1 . 18 TRBV30 CAWRVRTGTSLVDTEAFF TGTGCCTGGAGGGTTAGGACAGGGACCTCTCTAGTGGACACTGAAGCTTTCTTT
TRBD1 TRBJ1-4 . 14 TRBV6-1 CASSAYRGGEKLFF TGTGCCAGCAGTGCTTACAGGGGGGGCGAAAAACTGTTTTTT
. TRBJ2-2 many 14 TRBV7-9 CASSLQAGPGELFF TGTGCCAGCAGCCTCCAGGCAGGGCCCGGGGAGCTGTTTTTT
. TRBJ1-1 . 13 TRBV27 CASYRGGNTEAFF TGTGCCAGCTACCGTGGGGGGAACACTGAAGCTTTCTTT
TRBD1 TRBJ2-1 many 15 TRBV4-3 CASSQDRGPYNEQFF TGCGCCAGCAGCCAAGATAGGGGGCCTTACAATGAGCAGTTCTTC
. TRBJ2-1 few 14 TRBV29-1 CSVAGRSSYNEQFF TGCAGCGTTGCGGGACGGAGCTCCTACAATGAGCAGTTCTTC
. TRBJ2-5 . 17 TRBV24-1 CATSDHRGVGSEETQYF TGTGCCACCAGTGATCACAGGGGTGTCGGGAGTGAGGAGACCCAGTACTTC
TRBD2 TRBJ2-7 . 15 TRBV28 CASYSPRGGVYEQYF TGTGCCAGCTACTCACCCCGGGGGGGAGTGTACGAGCAGTACTTC
. TRBJ1-2 few 11 TRBV18 CASSTSGGYTF TGTGCCAGCTCGACCAGTGGCGGCTACACCTTC
TRBD2 TRBJ2-7 few 19 TRBV28 CASSFPLGLDIVTTYEQYF TGTGCCAGCAGTTTCCCCCTGGGACTAGACATAGTAACAACCTACGAGCAGTACTTC
. TRBJ2-7 . 14 TRBV7-2 CASSDTTTSYEQYF TGTGCCAGCAGCGACACAACCACCTCCTACGAGCAGTACTTC
. TRBJ1-4 . 16 TRBV4-2 CASSQDLTPTNEKLFF TGTGCCAGCAGCCAAGATCTCACACCAACTAATGAAAAACTGTTTTTT
. TRBJ2-7 . 10 TRBV4-3 CASSQALGYF TGCGCCAGCAGCCAAGCCCTGGGGTACTTC
. TRBJ2-1 . 16 TRBV12-3/TRBV12-4 CASSPTAAGGRHEQFF TGTGCCAGCAGTCCTACCGCCGCAGGGGGGCGCCATGAGCAGTTCTTC
TRBD2 TRBJ2-1 . 14 TRBV25-1 CASRVAGDYNEQFF TGTGCCAGCAGAGTAGCGGGGGATTACAATGAGCAGTTCTTC
. TRBJ2-3 . 13 TRBV30 CAWGQPSTDTQYF TGTGCCTGGGGGCAGCCTAGCACAGATACGCAGTATTTT
. TRBJ2-5 . 10 TRBV20-1 CSAKRETQYF TGCAGTGCGAAGAGAGAGACCCAGTACTTC
. TRBJ2-6 few 17 TRBV18 CASSGPPQEAGANVLTF TGTGCCAGCTCGGGTCCCCCACAGGAAGCTGGGGCCAACGTCCTGACTTTC
. TRBJ1-5 . 15 TRBV7-9 CASSLTAGPNQPQHF TGTGCCAGCAGCTTAACGGCAGGGCCCAATCAGCCCCAGCATTTT
TRBD1 TRBJ2-2 . 17 TRBV12-3/TRBV12-4 CASSSRGQQPNTGELFF TGTGCCAGCAGTTCCCGGGGACAGCAGCCAAACACCGGGGAGCTGTTTTTT
. TRBJ2-3 few 13 TRBV5-1 CASSLSETAEVYF TGCGCCAGCAGCTTGAGCGAGACCGCGGAGGTGTATTTT
TRBD2 TRBJ2-5 . 14 TRBV20-1 CSASVAGALETQYF TGCAGTGCTAGTGTCGCGGGAGCTCTGGAGACCCAGTACTTC
. TRBJ2-1 few 14 TRBV20-1 CSARDGSYYNEQFF TGCAGTGCTAGAGACGGGTCCTACTACAATGAGCAGTTCTTC
. TRBJ1-3 few 17 TRBV28 CASSRLGTANSGNTIYF TGTGCCAGCAGCCGACTCGGGACCGCAAACTCTGGAAACACCATATATTTT
. TRBJ2-1 few 13 TRBV11-2 CASSPGTAREQFF TGTGCCAGCAGCCCGGGGACTGCCCGTGAGCAGTTCTTC
. TRBJ2-1 few 14 TRBV7-9 CASSFSTPANEQFF TGTGCCAGCAGCTTTTCAACCCCGGCCAATGAGCAGTTCTTC
. TRBJ2-2 . 13 TRBV7-8 CASSLYRDGELFF TGTGCCAGCAGCTTATACAGGGACGGGGAGCTGTTTTTT
TRBD1 TRBJ2-5 . 16 TRBV12-3/TRBV12-4 CASSSLGQGALETQYF TGTGCCAGCAGTTCCTTAGGACAGGGGGCGTTGGAGACCCAGTACTTC
TRBD1 TRBJ2-3 . 15 TRBV5-1 CASRDRVAGTDTQYF TGCGCCAGCCGGGACAGGGTGGCGGGCACAGATACGCAGTATTTT
. TRBJ2-5 few 13 TRBV6-2/TRBV6-3 CASIWGPGETQYF TGTGCCAGCATCTGGGGACCTGGGGAGACCCAGTACTTC
. TRBJ2-4 many 14 TRBV12-3/TRBV12-4 CASSSRDAKNIQYF TGTGCCAGCAGTTCCCGGGACGCCAAAAACATTCAGTACTTC
. TRBJ2-2 . 13 TRBV12-3/TRBV12-4 CASTPSGAGELFF TGTGCCAGCACTCCTTCCGGCGCCGGGGAGCTGTTTTTT
TRBD1 TRBJ2-7 . 16 TRBV7-8 CASSLVTGQGVYEQYF TGTGCCAGCAGCTTAGTTACCGGACAGGGGGTCTACGAGCAGTACTTC
. TRBJ2-6 . 14 TRBV3-1 CASQGLAGANVLTF TGTGCCAGCCAGGGGTTAGCTGGGGCCAACGTCCTGACTTTC
. TRBJ2-1 many 13 TRBV12-3/TRBV12-4 CASSFASNNEQFF TGTGCCAGCAGTTTTGCATCGAACAATGAGCAGTTCTTC
. TRBJ2-1 few 12 TRBV5-6 CASSSLQGLQFF TGTGCCAGCAGCAGTTTACAGGGTTTGCAGTTCTTC
. TRBJ2-5 few 13 TRBV10-3 CAIRGVPQETQYF TGTGCCATTCGCGGAGTCCCCCAAGAGACCCAGTACTTC
. TRBJ2-5 . 16 TRBV30 CAWNAGLGRGSETQYF TGTGCCTGGAATGCGGGGCTGGGCAGGGGTTCGGAGACCCAGTACTTC
. TRBJ2-2 few 13 TRBV20-1 CSANRGLTGELFF TGCAGTGCTAACCGGGGCCTCACCGGGGAGCTGTTTTTT
. TRBJ1-6 many 17 TRBV12-3/TRBV12-4 CASSLLPSGRSNSPLHF TGTGCCAGCAGTTTGCTTCCCTCGGGACGGTCTAATTCACCCCTCCACTTT
TRBD2 TRBJ2-7 . 18 TRBV7-6 CASSLNSGTSDHSYEQYF TGTGCCAGCAGCTTAAATTCGGGGACTAGCGACCATTCCTACGAGCAGTACTTC
. TRBJ2-2 . 11 TRBV12-3/TRBV12-4 CASAGPGELFF TGTGCCAGCGCAGGGCCGGGGGAGCTGTTTTTT
TRBD2 TRBJ2-1 few 16 TRBV20-1 CSAREFGGSVYNEQFF TGCAGTGCTAGAGAGTTTGGCGGGAGTGTATACAATGAGCAGTTCTTC
. TRBJ2-1 few 12 TRBV3-1 CASTGRSGEQFF TGTGCCAGCACGGGTCGGTCCGGTGAGCAGTTCTTC
TRBD2 TRBJ2-1 . 17 TRBV6-2/TRBV6-3 CASSSAPGGEKRNEQFF TGTGCCAGCAGTTCCGCCCCGGGGGGGGAGAAGAGGAATGAGCAGTTCTTC
TRBD1 TRBJ2-2 . 14 TRBV27 CASRMGQGAGELFF TGTGCCAGCAGGATGGGACAGGGGGCCGGGGAGCTGTTTTTT
. TRBJ1-5 . 16 TRBV20-1 CSARGPRAGLGSPQHF TGCAGTGCTAGAGGCCCTAGGGCGGGCCTAGGATCGCCCCAGCATTTT
. TRBJ2-7 few 14 TRBV10-3 CATKEKQGPYEQYF TGTGCCACCAAGGAAAAACAGGGACCCTACGAGCAGTACTTC
TRBD2 TRBJ2-3 . 14 TRBV5-1 CASSGGTRADTQYF TGCGCCAGCAGCGGCGGGACTAGGGCAGATACGCAGTATTTT
TRBD1 TRBJ2-7 few 14 TRBV6-1 CASRDDRGSYEQYF TGTGCCAGCAGGGACGACAGGGGCTCCTACGAGCAGTACTTC
. TRBJ2-4 . 15 TRBV21-1 CAMETGDRAKNIQYF TGTGCCATGGAGACAGGGGATCGGGCCAAAAACATTCAGTACTTC
. TRBJ2-1 many 13 TRBV12-3/TRBV12-4 CASSNDVGGEQFF TGTGCCAGCAGTAACGACGTTGGGGGGGAGCAGTTCTTC
TRBD1 TRBJ2-5 few 14 TRBV15 CATSPDRGQETQYF TGTGCCACCAGCCCGGACAGGGGTCAAGAGACCCAGTACTTC
TRBD2 TRBJ2-7 few 13 TRBV6-1 CASRTGGSHEQYF TGTGCCAGCAGAACGGGGGGGAGTCACGAGCAGTACTTC
. TRBJ1-4 many 14 TRBV28 CATTLPTTNEKLFF TGTGCAACGACCCTTCCTACAACTAATGAAAAACTGTTTTTT